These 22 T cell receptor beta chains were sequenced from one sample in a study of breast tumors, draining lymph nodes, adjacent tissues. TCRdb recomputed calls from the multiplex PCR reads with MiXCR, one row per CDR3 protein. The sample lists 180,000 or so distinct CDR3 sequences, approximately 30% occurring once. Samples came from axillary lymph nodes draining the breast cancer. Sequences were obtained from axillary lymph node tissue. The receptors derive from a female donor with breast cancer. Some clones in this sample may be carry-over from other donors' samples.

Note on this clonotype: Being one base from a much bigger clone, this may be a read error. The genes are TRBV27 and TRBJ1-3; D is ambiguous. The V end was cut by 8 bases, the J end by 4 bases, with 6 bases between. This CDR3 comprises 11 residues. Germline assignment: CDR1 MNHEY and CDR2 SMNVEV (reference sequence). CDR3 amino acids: CASGMGNTIYF. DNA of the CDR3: TGTGCCAGCGGTATGGGAAACACCATATATTTT.

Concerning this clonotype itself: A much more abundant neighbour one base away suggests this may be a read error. CDR3 sequence: CASSYPIQGNSPLHF. In DNA form, the CDR3 reads TGTGCCAGCAGTTACCCGATACAGGGTAATTCACCCCTCCACTTT. The chain couples TRBV6-6 to TRBJ1-6; tentatively, D is TRBD1 (6 bases). The germline V gene has CDR1 MNHNY and CDR2 SVGAGI (reference sequence). V lost 2 bases and J lost 6, with 11 bases in between. This CDR3 is 15 amino acids long.

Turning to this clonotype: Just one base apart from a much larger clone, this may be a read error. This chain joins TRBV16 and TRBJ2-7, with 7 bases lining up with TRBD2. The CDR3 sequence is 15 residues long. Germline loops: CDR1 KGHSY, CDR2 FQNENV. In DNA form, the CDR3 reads TGTGCCGGCAGCCAATCGGGGGGTGACACATACGAGCAGTACTTC. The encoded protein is CAGSQSGGDTYEQYF.

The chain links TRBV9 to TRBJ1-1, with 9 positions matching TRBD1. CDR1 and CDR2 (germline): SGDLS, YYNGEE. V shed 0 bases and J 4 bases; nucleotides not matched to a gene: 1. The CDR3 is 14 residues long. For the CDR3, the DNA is TGTGCCAGCAGCGTAGGACAGGGGGTCACTGAAGCTTTCTTT. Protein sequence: CASSVGQGVTEAFF.

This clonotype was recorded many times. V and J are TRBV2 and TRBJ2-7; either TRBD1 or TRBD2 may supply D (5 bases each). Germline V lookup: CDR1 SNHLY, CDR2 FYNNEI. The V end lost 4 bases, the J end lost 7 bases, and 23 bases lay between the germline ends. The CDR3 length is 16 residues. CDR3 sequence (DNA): TGTGCCAGCAGTGCTCCCCGGGACGCCTACGAGGGGGAGCAGTACTTC. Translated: CASSAPRDAYEGEQYF.

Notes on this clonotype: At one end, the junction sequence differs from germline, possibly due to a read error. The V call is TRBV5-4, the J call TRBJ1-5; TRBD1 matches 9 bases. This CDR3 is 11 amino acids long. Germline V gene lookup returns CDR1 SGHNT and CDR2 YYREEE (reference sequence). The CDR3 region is CASRREGQGGF. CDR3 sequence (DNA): TGTGCCAGCAGAAGGGAGGGACAGGGTGGTTTT.

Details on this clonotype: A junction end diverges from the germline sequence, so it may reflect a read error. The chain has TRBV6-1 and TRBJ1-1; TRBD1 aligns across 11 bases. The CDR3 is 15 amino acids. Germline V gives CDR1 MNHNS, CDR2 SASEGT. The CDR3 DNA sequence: TGTGCCAGCAGGCCGGGGACAGGGGGGAGCACTGAAGCTCTCTTT. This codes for CASRPGTGGSTEALF.

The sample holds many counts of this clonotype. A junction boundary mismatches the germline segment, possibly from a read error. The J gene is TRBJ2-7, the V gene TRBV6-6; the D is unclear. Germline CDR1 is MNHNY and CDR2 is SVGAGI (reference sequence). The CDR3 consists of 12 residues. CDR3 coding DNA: TGTGCCAGCAGTCACTCGTTGGGCGAGCAGTACTTC. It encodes CASSHSLGEQYF.

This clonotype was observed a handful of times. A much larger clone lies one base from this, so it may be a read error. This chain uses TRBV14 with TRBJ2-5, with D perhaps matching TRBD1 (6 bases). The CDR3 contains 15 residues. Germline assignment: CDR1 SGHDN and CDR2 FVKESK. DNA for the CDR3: TGTGCCAGCAGCCGAGGGGACAACCTTTGGGAGACCCCGTACTTC. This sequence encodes CASSRGDNLWETPYF.

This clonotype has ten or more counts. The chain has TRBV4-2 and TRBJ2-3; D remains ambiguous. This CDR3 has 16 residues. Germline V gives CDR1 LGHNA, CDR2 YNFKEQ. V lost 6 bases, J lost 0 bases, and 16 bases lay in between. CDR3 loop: CASSRKTLPSTDTQYF. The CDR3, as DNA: TGTGCCAGCAGTCGAAAGACACTTCCCAGCACAGATACGCAGTATTTT.

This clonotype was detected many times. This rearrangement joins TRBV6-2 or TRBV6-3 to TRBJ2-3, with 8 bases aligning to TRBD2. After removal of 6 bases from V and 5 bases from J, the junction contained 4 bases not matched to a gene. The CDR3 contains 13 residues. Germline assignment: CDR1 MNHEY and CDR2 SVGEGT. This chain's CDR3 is CASSSGREDTQYF. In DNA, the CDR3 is TGTGCCAGCAGCTCCGGGAGGGAAGATACGCAGTATTTT.

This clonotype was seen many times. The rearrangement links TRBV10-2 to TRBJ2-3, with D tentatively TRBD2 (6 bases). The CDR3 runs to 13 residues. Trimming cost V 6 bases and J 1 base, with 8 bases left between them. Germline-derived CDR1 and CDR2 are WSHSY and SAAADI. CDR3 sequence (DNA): TGCGCCAGCAGGTGGGGGGGCACAGATACGCAGTATTTT. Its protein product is CASRWGGTDTQYF.

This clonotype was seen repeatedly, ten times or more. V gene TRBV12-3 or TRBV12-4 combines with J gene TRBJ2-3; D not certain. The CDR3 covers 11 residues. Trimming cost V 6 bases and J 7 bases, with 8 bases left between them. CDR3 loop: CASRGSYTQYF. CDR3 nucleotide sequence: TGTGCCAGCAGAGGATCTTATACGCAGTATTTT.

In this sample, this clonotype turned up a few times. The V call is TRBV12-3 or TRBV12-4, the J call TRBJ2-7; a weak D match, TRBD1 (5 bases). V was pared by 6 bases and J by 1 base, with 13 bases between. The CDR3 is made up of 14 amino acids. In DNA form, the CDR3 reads TGTGCCAGCAGGCCAGGGCCCCTTTCCTACGAGCAGTACTTC. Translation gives CASRPGPLSYEQYF.

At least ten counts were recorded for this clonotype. The CDR3: CASSLIGLAYEQFF. CDR3 coding DNA: TGTGCCAGCAGCTTAATAGGACTAGCCTATGAGCAGTTCTTC. The V gene is TRBV11-2, the J gene TRBJ2-1; 8 bases align to TRBD2. V was pared by 2 bases and J by 8 bases, with 5 bases of the junction left unmatched. The CDR3 extends over 14 amino acids. CDR1 and CDR2 (germline): SGHAT, FQNNGV.

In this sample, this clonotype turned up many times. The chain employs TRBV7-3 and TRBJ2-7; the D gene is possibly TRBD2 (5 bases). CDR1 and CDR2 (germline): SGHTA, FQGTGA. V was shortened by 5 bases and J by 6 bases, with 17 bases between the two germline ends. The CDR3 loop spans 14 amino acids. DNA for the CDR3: TGTGCCAGCAGCACGCCGCAGCGGTACGGCGAGCAGTACTTC. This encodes CASSTPQRYGEQYF.

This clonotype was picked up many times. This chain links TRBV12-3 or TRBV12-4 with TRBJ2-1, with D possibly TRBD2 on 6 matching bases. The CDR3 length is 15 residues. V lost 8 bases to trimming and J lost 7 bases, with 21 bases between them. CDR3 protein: CASRHDGGVGNEQFF. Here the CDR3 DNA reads TGTGCCAGCCGCCATGATGGCGGGGTGGGGAATGAGCAGTTCTTC.

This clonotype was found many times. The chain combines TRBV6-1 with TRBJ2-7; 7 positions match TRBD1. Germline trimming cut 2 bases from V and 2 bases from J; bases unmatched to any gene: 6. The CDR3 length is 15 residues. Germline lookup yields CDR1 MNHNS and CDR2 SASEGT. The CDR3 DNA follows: TGTGCCAGCAGTGAACCCAGGGACAGTACCTACGAGCAGTACTTC. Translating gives CASSEPRDSTYEQYF.

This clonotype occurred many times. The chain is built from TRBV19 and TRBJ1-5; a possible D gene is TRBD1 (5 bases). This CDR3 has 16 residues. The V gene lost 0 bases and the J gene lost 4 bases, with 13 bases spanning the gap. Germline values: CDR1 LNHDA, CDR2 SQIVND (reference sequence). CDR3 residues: CASSIDRGVTNQPQHF. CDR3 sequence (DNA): TGTGCCAGTAGTATAGACAGAGGGGTGACGAATCAGCCCCAGCATTTT.

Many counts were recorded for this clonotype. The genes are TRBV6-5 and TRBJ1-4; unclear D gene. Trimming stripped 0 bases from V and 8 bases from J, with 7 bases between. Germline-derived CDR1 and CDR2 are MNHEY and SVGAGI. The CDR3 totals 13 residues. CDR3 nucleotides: TGTGCCAGCAGTTACTCGACGTTGGAAAAACTGTTTTTT. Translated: CASSYSTLEKLFF.

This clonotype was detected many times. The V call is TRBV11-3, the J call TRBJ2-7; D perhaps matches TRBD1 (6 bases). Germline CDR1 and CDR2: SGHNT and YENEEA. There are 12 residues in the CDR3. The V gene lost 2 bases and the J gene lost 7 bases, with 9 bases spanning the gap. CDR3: CASSLTGQEQYF. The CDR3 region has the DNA TGTGCCAGCAGCTTAACAGGGCAGGAGCAGTACTTC.

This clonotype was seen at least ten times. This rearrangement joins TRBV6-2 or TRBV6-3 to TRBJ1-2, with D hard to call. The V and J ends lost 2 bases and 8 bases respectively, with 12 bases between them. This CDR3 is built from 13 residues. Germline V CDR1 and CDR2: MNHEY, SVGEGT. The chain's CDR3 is CASSYGPMPGYTF. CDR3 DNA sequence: TGTGCCAGCAGTTACGGCCCGATGCCCGGCTACACCTTC.